These 20 T cell receptor beta chains originate from one sample sequenced in a study of blood T cell repertoires in COVID-19. Produced via immunoSEQ multiplex PCR; TCRdb's table is partial and in-frame only. The repertoire holds around 300,000 clones, with 65% to 90% as singletons. Specimen: peripheral blood. All receptors derive from a human donor in a cohort sampled during active COVID-19.

The gene calls are TRBV19 and TRBJ2-5, with D possibly matching TRBD1 (6 bases). Per the germline V gene, CDR1 is LNHDA and CDR2 is SQIVND (reference sequence). The CDR3 is made up of 14 amino acids. Trimming took 7 bases from V and 4 from J, leaving 16 bases between them. The DNA for the CDR3 is TGTGCCAGTAATCCGGGACAAAGATCAGAGACCCAGTACTTC. This translates into CASNPGQRSETQYF. Looking up the rest from reference TRBV19 and TRBJ2-5 gives the full variable domain: DGGITQSPKYLFRKEGQNVTLSCEQNLNHDAMYWYRQDPGQGLRLIYYSQIVNDFQKGDIAEGYSVSREKKESFPLTVTSAQKNPTAFYLCASNPGQRSETQYFGPGTRLLVL.

The chain has TRBV5-8 and TRBJ1-1; D is perhaps TRBD1 (6 bases). CDR1 SGHTS and CDR2 YDEGEE come from the germline V gene. Trimming took 5 bases from V and 3 from J, leaving 20 bases between them. The CDR3 loop spans 16 amino acids. CDR3 bases: TGTGCCAGCAGGCCCGGGACATCTTGGCAGGACACTGAAGCTTTCTTT. Translated: CASRPGTSWQDTEAFF.

The chain has TRBV13 and TRBJ1-2, with a tentative D call TRBD1 (6 bases). V lost 4 bases and J 3 bases, leaving 12 bases between the germline ends. The germline CDR1 and CDR2 sequences are PRHDT and FYEKMQ (reference sequence). The CDR3 length is 14 residues. CDR3 bases: TGTGCCAGCAGCTCCGGGACATCGGACTATGGCTACACCTTC. It is translated as CASSSGTSDYGYTF.

The J gene is TRBJ1-1, the V gene TRBV14; 9 bases line up with TRBD1. Germline loops: CDR1 SGHDN, CDR2 FVKESK. V lost 1 base to trimming and J lost 3 bases; unmatched junction nucleotides: 3. The CDR3 runs 15 residues. In DNA, the CDR3 is TGTGCCAGCAGCCAAGTCGGGACAGGGTACACTGAAGCTTTCTTT. Its protein product is CASSQVGTGYTEAFF. The full variable domain, in which reference TRBV14 and TRBJ1-1 provide the parts outside the CDR3, is EAGVTQFPSHSVIEKGQTVTLRCDPISGHDNLYWYRRVMGKEIKFLLHFVKESKQDESGMPNNRFLAERTGGTYSTLKVQPAELEDSGVYFCASSQVGTGYTEAFFGQGTRLTVV.

This chain links TRBV4-3 with TRBJ2-1; 9 bases fit TRBD2. CDR1 is LGHNA, CDR2 YSLEER, per germline. Losses at the gene ends were 6 bases for V and 4 bases for J; bases not matched to a gene: 7. The length of the CDR3 is 15 residues. The CDR3, as DNA: TGCGCCAGCAGTCGGAGCGGGAGGACTTACAATGAGCAGTTCTTC. This codes for CASSRSGRTYNEQFF.

The chain carries TRBV28 and TRBJ2-3, with 7 bases identical to TRBD2. This CDR3 has 14 amino acids. Germline CDR1 reads MDHEN; CDR2 reads SYDVKM. The junction had 1 base not matched to a gene; V was cut back by 3 bases and J by 1 base. The DNA of the CDR3 is TGTGCCAGCAGTTTGAGCGGGGGCACAGATACGCAGTATTTT. It specifies CASSLSGGTDTQYF.

This clone was found once. The J gene is TRBJ2-7, the V gene TRBV5-1, with 7 bases matching TRBD2. Germline V CDR1 and CDR2: SGHRS, YFSETQ. This CDR3 has 16 amino acids. Trimming cost V 0 bases and J 3 bases; bases outside gene matches: 9. CDR3 in DNA: TGCGCCAGCAGCTTGGATCCTGGTAAGCGGGGCTACGAGCAGTACTTC. This gives the protein CASSLDPGKRGYEQYF.

This clone came up once. The gene calls are TRBV18 and TRBJ1-1, with D perhaps TRBD1 (5 bases). With 6 bases removed from V and 0 bases from J, the gap between germline ends came to 11 bases. Looked up from germline, CDR1 is KGHSH and CDR2 is LQKENI. This CDR3 contains 14 residues. As DNA, the CDR3 is TGTGCCAGCTCTCTTACAGGCTTGAACACTGAAGCTTTCTTT. Its protein product is CASSLTGLNTEAFF.

The genes are TRBV7-2 and TRBJ2-3; 11 bases map to TRBD2. Trimming cost V 2 bases and J 5 bases; bases outside gene matches: 3. Germline V lookup: CDR1 SGHTA, CDR2 FQGNSA. This CDR3 spans 15 amino acids. The CDR3 DNA sequence: TGTGCCAGCAGCTTAACAGGACTAGCGGGAGATACGCAGTATTTT. It encodes CASSLTGLAGDTQYF.

V and J are TRBV18 and TRBJ2-1, with 7 bases matching TRBD2. Germline V gives CDR1 KGHSH, CDR2 LQKENI. J gave up 6 bases and V 6 bases, and 8 bases lay outside the gene matches. The CDR3 covers 14 residues. CDR3 nucleotide sequence: TGTGCCAGCTCTCCCGGGACTAAGTCCAATGAGCAGTTCTTC. Its translation: CASSPGTKSNEQFF. Using reference TRBV18 and TRBJ2-1 for the parts outside the CDR3, the full variable domain is NAGVMQNPRHLVRRRGQEARLRCSPMKGHSHVYWYRQLPEEGLKFMVYLQKENIIDESGMPKERFSAEFPKEGPSILRIQQVVRGDSAAYFCASSPGTKSNEQFFGPGTRLTVL.

This chain uses TRBV4-2 with TRBJ2-1; 7 bases align to TRBD2. The germline V gene encodes CDR1 LGHNA and CDR2 YNFKEQ. This CDR3 is 16 amino acids long. Trimming removed 4 bases from V and 2 bases from J; junction bases left unmatched: 8. The CDR3 protein is CASSRNRDYPYNEQFF. In DNA, the CDR3 is TGTGCCAGCAGCCGGAACCGGGACTACCCCTACAATGAGCAGTTCTTC.

This clone has a single count. This chain joins TRBV6-6 and TRBJ1-3, with 7 bases aligning to TRBD1. The CDR3 has 14 residues. Germline CDR1 MNHNY, CDR2 SVGAGI (reference sequence). J gave up 4 bases and V 2 bases, and 2 bases lay outside the gene matches. CDR3 sequence (DNA): TGTGCCAGCAGTTACGACAGGGTCGGAAACACCATATATTTT. Its translation is CASSYDRVGNTIYF.

The chain has TRBV5-6 and TRBJ2-3; D gene uncertain. This CDR3 region has 13 residues. V was shortened by 6 bases and J by 1 base, with 9 bases between the two germline ends. CDR1 SGHDT and CDR2 YYEEEE come from the germline V gene. CDR3 residues: CASILVGTDTQYF. The DNA of the CDR3 is TGTGCCAGCATTCTAGTAGGCACAGATACGCAGTATTTT.

The chain uses TRBV6-2 or TRBV6-3 and TRBJ1-1; D gene uncertain. Trimming removed 2 bases at V and 1 base at J, with 14 bases between. The germline CDR1 and CDR2 sequences are MNHEY and SVGEGT. The CDR3 has 16 residues. This CDR3 reads CASSYPGGRKNTEAFF. The CDR3 nucleotides are TGTGCCAGCAGTTACCCCGGAGGACGTAAGAACACTGAAGCTTTCTTT.

The rearrangement uses TRBV6-2 or TRBV6-3 and TRBJ1-5, with D unresolved. This CDR3 has 16 amino acids. The V end lost 2 bases, the J end lost 0 bases, and 11 bases lay between the germline ends. Germline CDR1 and CDR2: MNHEY and SVGEGT. DNA of the CDR3: TGTGCCAGCAGTTACGCAGGCGCTTATAGCAATCAGCCCCAGCATTTT. This sequence encodes CASSYAGAYSNQPQHF.

This chain links TRBV10-3 with TRBJ2-5; tentative D call: TRBD2 (6 bases). The CDR3 totals 13 residues. Germline lookup yields CDR1 ENHRY and CDR2 SYGVKD. V was clipped by 11 bases and J by 2 bases, with 15 bases between them. The DNA for the CDR3 is TGTGCCTCGTCTGGCGGGATACAAGAGACCCAGTACTTC. It codes for CASSGGIQETQYF.

The V call is TRBV7-6, the J call TRBJ2-2, with TRBD2 matching 8 bases. Germline trimming cut 2 bases from V and 1 base from J; bases unmatched to any gene: 3. Germline V CDR1 and CDR2: SGHVS, FNYEAQ. This CDR3 spans 16 amino acids. CDR3: CASSLRRGGNTGELFF. As DNA, the CDR3 is TGTGCCAGCAGCTTACGCCGGGGGGGGAACACCGGGGAGCTGTTTTTT. The full variable domain, rest sourced from reference TRBV7-6 and TRBJ2-2, is GAGVSQSPRYKVTKRGQDVALRCDPISGHVSLYWYRQALGQGPEFLTYFNYEAQQDKSGLPNDRFSAERPEGSISTLTIQRTEQRDSAMYRCASSLRRGGNTGELFFGEGSRLTVL.

The rearrangement joins TRBV11-2 to TRBJ2-7, with D possibly being TRBD1 (5 bases). The V end was cut by 0 bases, the J end by 0 bases, with 12 bases between. Germline CDR1 SGHAT, CDR2 FQNNGV. The CDR3 spans 16 residues. The CDR3 nucleotides read TGTGCCAGCAGCTTAGATATAGGGGTGGTCTCCTACGAGCAGTACTTC. It translates to CASSLDIGVVSYEQYF.

This clone has only one observation. The V gene is TRBV7-2, the J gene TRBJ2-7; the match to TRBD1 covers 9 bases. V dropped 4 bases and J dropped 3; count of bases not matched to a gene: 4. The CDR3 length is 14 residues. The germline CDR1 and CDR2 sequences are SGHTA and FQGNSA. CDR3 bases: TGTGCCAGCAGCTGGCGACAGGGGGACTACGAGCAGTACTTC. Protein sequence: CASSWRQGDYEQYF. Looking up the rest from reference TRBV7-2 and TRBJ2-7 gives the full variable domain: GAGVSQSPSNKVTEKGKDVELRCDPISGHTALYWYRQSLGQGLEFLIYFQGNSAPDKSGLPSDRFSAERTGGSVSTLTIQRTQQEDSAVYLCASSWRQGDYEQYFGPGTRLTVT.

This chain joins TRBV9 and TRBJ2-3; 10 positions match TRBD2. V lost 0 bases and J lost 6; bases outside the gene matches: 13. The length of the CDR3 is 18 residues. Germline CDR1 and CDR2: SGDLS and YYNGEE. This chain's CDR3 is CASSVEGLDSGRKDTQYF. CDR3 DNA: TGTGCCAGCAGCGTAGAAGGTTTGGATAGCGGGAGGAAGGATACGCAGTATTTT.